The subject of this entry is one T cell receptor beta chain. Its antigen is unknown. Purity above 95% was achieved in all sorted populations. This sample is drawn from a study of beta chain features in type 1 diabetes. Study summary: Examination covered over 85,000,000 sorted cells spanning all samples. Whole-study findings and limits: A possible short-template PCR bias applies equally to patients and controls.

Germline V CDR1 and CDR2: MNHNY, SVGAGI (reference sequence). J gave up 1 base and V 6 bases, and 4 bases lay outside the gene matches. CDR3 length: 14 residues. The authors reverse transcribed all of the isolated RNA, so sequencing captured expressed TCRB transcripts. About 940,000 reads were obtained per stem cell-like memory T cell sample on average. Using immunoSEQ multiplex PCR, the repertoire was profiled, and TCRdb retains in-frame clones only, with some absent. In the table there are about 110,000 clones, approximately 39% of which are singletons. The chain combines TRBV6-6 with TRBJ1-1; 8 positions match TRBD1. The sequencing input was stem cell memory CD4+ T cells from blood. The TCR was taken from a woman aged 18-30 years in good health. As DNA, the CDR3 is TGTGCCAGCAGCCATGGACAGGGGAACACTGAAGCTTTCTTT. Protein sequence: CASSHGQGNTEAFF.